This T cell receptor (beta chain) was retrieved from a study of PD-L1 blockade in urothelial cancer. Study in general: Of prior chemotherapy regimens, patients had received between 0 and 3. T cells numbered a median of roughly 150,000 in the blood samples.

The method was immunoSEQ multiplex PCR; TCRdb's version includes in-frame clones alone and lacks a portion of them. This sample has approximately 46,000 clones, with nearly 90% found just once. The V and J ends lost 6 bases and 4 bases respectively, with 10 bases between them. Germline CDR1 reads DFQATT; CDR2 reads SNEGSKA (reference sequence). The CDR3 loop spans 11 amino acids. The sequence came from a man aged 60 to 69 with urothelial cancer. The starting material was PBMCs, obtained around atezolizumab (anti-PD-L1) treatment. This rearrangement joins TRBV20-1 to TRBJ2-7; D is uncertain. Written as DNA, the CDR3 is TGCAGTGCGAAAGATGAGTACGAGCAGTACTTC. Amino acid sequence: CSAKDEYEQYF.